Each of the 2 T cell receptor beta chains below was sequenced from the same sample in a study of CD8 T cells in Susac syndrome. Reverse transcription of about 0.45 to 1 ug RNA was performed with random hexamers. TCRdb reprocessed the immunoSEQ multiplex PCR reads with MiXCR, giving one entry per CDR3 protein. The table shows around 160,000 distinct CDR3 sequences, with 90% to 95% occurring only once. Source material: CD4+ T cells from PBMCs. These receptors were collected from a human donor in good health.

The V and J genes are TRBV18 and TRBJ2-4, with D uncertain. Between the trimmed V and J ends, which lost 0 bases and 0 bases, there was a span of 3 bases. Germline assignment: CDR1 KGHSH and CDR2 LQKENI. The length of the CDR3 is 14 residues. CDR3: CASSPPGAKNIQYF. The CDR3 DNA reads TGTGCCAGCTCACCACCGGGAGCCAAAAACATTCAGTACTTC.

This clonotype has only a few counts. CDR3 sequence: CSASGRATGEQYF. The CDR3 DNA is TGCAGTGCTAGTGGCAGGGCGACGGGTGAGCAGTACTTC. The chain uses TRBV20-1 and TRBJ2-7; maybe TRBD1 (5 bases). The CDR3 sequence is 13 residues long. Germline loops: CDR1 DFQATT, CDR2 SNEGSKA (reference sequence). Between the trimmed V and J ends, which lost 3 bases and 7 bases, there was a span of 16 bases.